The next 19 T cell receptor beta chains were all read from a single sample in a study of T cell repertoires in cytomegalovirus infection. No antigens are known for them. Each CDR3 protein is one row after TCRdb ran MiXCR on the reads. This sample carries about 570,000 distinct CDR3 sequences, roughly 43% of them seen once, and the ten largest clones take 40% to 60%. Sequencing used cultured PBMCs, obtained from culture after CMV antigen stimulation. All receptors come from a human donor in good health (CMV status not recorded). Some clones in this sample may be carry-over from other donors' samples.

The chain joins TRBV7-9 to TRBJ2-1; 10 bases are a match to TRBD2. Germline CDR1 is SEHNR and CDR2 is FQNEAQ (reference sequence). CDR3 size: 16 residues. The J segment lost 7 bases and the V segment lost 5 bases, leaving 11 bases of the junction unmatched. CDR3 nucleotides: TGTGCCAGCAGCCCTCGAGGAGCGGGGGGGTGGAATGAGCAGTTCTTC. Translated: CASSPRGAGGWNEQFF.

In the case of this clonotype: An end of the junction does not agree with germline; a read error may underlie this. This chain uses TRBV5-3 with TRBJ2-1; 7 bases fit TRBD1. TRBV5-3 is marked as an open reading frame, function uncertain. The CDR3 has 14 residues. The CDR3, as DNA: TGTGCCAGCAGCTCTAGGGGGCCCTACAATGAGCAGTTCTTC. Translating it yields CASSSRGPYNEQFF.

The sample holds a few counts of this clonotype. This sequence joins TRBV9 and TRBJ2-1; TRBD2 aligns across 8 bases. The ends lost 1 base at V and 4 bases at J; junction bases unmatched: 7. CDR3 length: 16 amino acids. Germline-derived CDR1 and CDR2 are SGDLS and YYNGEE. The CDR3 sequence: CASSVSGTREYNEQFF. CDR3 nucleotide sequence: TGTGCCAGCAGCGTATCCGGGACTAGAGAATACAATGAGCAGTTCTTC.

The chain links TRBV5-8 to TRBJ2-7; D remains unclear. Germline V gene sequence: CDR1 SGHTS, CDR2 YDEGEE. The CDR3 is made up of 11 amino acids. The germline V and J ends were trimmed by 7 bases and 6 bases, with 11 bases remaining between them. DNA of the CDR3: TGTGCCAGCCCCGAACGTAGCGAGCAGTACTTC. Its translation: CASPERSEQYF.

The CDR3 bases are TGTGCCAGCAGTATAGCAATTCGCGGGGTCGGGGAGCTGTTTTTT. Its protein product is CASSIAIRGVGELFF. This chain uses TRBV6-1 with TRBJ2-2; the D gene is possibly TRBD2 (6 bases). V lost 5 bases and J 7 bases, leaving 17 bases between the germline ends. Germline CDR1 MNHNS, CDR2 SASEGT. The length of the CDR3 is 15 residues.

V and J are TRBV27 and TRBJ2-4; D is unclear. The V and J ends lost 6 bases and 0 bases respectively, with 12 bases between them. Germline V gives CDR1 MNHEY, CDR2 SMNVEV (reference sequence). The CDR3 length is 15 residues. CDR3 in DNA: TGTGCCAGCAGCCCCCACAGTCTAGCCAAAAACATTCAGTACTTC. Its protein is CASSPHSLAKNIQYF.

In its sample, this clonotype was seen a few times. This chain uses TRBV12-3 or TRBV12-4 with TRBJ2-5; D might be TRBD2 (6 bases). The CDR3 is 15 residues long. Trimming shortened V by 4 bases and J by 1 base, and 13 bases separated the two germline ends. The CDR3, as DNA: TGTGCCAGCAGTTCACGGGAGAAGATCCAAGAGACCCAGTACTTC. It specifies CASSSREKIQETQYF.

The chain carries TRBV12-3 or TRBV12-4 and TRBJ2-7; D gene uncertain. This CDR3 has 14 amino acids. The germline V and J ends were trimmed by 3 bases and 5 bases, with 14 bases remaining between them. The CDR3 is CASSLTSSRDEQYF. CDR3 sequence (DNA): TGTGCCAGCAGTTTGACCAGCTCACGGGACGAGCAGTACTTC.

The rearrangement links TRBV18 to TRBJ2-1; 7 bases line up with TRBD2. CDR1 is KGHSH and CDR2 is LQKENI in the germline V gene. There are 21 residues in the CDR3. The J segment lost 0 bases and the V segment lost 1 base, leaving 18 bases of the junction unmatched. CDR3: CASSPLQLWGEGPDSYNEQFF. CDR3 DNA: TGTGCCAGCTCACCACTACAACTTTGGGGGGAGGGCCCAGACTCCTACAATGAGCAGTTCTTC.

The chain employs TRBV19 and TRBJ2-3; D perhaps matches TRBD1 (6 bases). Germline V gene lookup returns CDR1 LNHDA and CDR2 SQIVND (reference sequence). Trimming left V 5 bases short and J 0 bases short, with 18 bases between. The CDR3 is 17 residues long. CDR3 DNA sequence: TGTGCCAGTAGTTCAAGCGGAACAGGGCGAAGCACAGATACGCAGTATTTT. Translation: CASSSSGTGRSTDTQYF.

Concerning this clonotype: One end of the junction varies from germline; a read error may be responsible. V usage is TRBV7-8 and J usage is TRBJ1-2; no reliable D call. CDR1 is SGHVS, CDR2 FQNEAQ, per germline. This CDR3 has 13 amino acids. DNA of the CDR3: TGTGCCAGCAGCTTATTGGGTAACTATGGCTACATCTTC. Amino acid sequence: CASSLLGNYGYIF.

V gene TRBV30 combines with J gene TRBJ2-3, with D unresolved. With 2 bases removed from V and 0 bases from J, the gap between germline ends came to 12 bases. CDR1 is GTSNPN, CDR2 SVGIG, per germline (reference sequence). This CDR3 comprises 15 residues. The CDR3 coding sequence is TGTGCCTGGAGTTTACTGCGTAGCAGCACAGATACGCAGTATTTT. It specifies CAWSLLRSSTDTQYF.

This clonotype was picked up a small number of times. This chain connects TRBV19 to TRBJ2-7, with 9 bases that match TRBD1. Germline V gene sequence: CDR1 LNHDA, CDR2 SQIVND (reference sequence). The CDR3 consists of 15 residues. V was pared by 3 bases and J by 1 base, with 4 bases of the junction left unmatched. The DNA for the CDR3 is TGTGCCAGTAGTATGGGACAGGGAGGGTCCTACGAGCAGTACTTC. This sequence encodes CASSMGQGGSYEQYF.

CDR3 amino acids: CASSDSGANVLTF. CDR3 DNA sequence: TGTGCCAGTTCCGACTCTGGGGCCAACGTCCTGACTTTC. The J gene is TRBJ2-6, the V gene TRBV6-1; D remains ambiguous. The germline V gene encodes CDR1 MNHNS and CDR2 SASEGT. The CDR3 loop spans 13 amino acids. Deletions cut 9 bases from V and 0 bases from J, with 6 bases between.

The CDR3 coding sequence is TGCAGCGTCGACCCTCGGGGCGATGAGCAGTTCTTC. As protein: CSVDPRGDEQFF. The chain has TRBV29-1 and TRBJ2-1, with D perhaps being TRBD1 or TRBD2 (5 bases each). The length of the CDR3 is 12 residues. The V gene lost 6 bases and the J gene lost 8 bases, with 14 bases spanning the gap. Germline V lookup: CDR1 SQVTM, CDR2 ANQGSEA.

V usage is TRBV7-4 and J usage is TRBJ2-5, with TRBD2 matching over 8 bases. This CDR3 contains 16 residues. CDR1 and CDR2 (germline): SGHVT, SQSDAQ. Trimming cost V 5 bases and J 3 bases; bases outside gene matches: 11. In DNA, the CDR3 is TGTGCCAGCAGCCACCCTGCGTCGCGGGGGGAAGAGACCCAGTACTTC. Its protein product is CASSHPASRGEETQYF.

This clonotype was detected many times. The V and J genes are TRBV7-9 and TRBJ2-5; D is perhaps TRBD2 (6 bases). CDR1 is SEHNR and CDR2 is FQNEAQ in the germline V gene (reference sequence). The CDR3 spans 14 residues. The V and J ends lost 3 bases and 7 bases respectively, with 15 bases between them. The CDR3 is CASSLEGTRGTQYF. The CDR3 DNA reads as TGTGCCAGCAGCTTGGAGGGCACCCGGGGGACCCAGTACTTC.

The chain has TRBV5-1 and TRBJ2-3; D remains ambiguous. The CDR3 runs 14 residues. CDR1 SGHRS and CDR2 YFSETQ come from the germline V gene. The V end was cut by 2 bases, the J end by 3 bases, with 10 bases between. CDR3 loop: CASSLEAETDTQYF. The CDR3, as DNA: TGCGCCAGCAGCTTAGAGGCAGAAACAGATACGCAGTATTTT.

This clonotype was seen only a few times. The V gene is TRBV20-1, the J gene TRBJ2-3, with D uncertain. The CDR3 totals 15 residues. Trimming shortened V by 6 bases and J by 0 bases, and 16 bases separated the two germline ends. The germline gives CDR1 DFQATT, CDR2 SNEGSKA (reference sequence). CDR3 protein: CSAIPPTQSTDTQYF. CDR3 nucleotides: TGCAGTGCCATCCCCCCGACCCAGAGCACAGATACGCAGTATTTT.